This TCR beta chain derives from a study of blood T cell repertoires in COVID-19. Overall study context: Italy, Spain and the United States were the sources of the convalescent and acute COVID-19 samples. PBMCs, B-cell-depleted T cells, or T cells were the source of the cDNA or gDNA that made up the material.

Under the authors' procedure: Amplification of reference gene primers was used by the study to estimate nucleated cell counts. TCRdb keeps only in-frame clones here, not all; method: immunoSEQ multiplex PCR. V and J calls and clone size come straight from that table; D and trimming were deduced from the DNA. The table records around 80,000 clones, more than 75% of them present only once. Per germline, CDR1 WSHSY and CDR2 SAAADI. The V end was cut by 3 bases, the J end by 0 bases, with 9 bases between. This CDR3 contains 15 residues. Sequenced material: peripheral blood. The chain has TRBV10-2 and TRBJ1-3; D unresolved. This sequence was found in a man of 80 years or more with active or convalescent COVID-19. CDR3 nucleotide sequence: TGCGCCAGCAGTGAACAGACTAGCTCTGGAAACACCATATATTTT. It yields the protein CASSEQTSSGNTIYF.